Included here is one TCR beta chain sequence, with context. The germline V gene encodes CDR1 SGHDN and CDR2 FVKESK. With V trimmed by 7 bases and J by 8 bases, 8 bases remained unmatched. The CDR3 consists of 14 residues. Original data processing: Amplifying reference gene primers gave estimates of nucleated cell counts. Generated by immunoSEQ multiplex PCR, the TCRdb table keeps only in-frame clones and is missing some. V, J and clone size were drawn from that table, and D and trimming were deduced from the DNA. The sample lists 370,000 or so clones; around 87% were seen once. This record belongs to a study of blood T cell repertoires in COVID-19. Study-level information: Acute-phase and convalescent COVID-19 samples originated in the United States, Italy and Spain.

In assigning cohorts, the study relied on participant-reported clinical history. The chain couples TRBV14 to TRBJ1-6; TRBD1 matches at 7 bases. This TCR came from a man aged 25 to 45 who had recovered from COVID-19. Sequenced material: PBMCs or T cells enriched from blood (not recorded which). This CDR3 is CASTVTGADSPLHF. Here the CDR3 DNA reads TGTGCCAGCACCGTAACAGGGGCGGATTCACCCCTCCACTTT.